These 32 T cell receptor beta chains originate from one sample sequenced in a study of cytomegalovirus exposure and HLA in healthy donors listed by TCRdb under 2017. Libraries were prepared through the immunoSEQ multiplex PCR assay. For the multiplex PCR, a mixture combining 60 forward primers for TCR Vbeta segments and 13 reverse primers for TCR Jbeta segments was used. TCRdb holds this immuneACCESS table with in-frame rearrangements only. Some clones are missing; in checked studies, unresolved V genes explain under half, and the rest has no known cause. This sample's records show 100,000 to 150,000 clones. 2.5% to 3% of the sample is held by the ten biggest clonotypes. Input material: PBMCs. These receptors came from a man younger than 40 in good health and CMV-seronegative.

The gene calls are TRBV6-5 and TRBJ1-1; D ambiguous. The V end lost 2 bases, the J end lost 3 bases, and 10 bases lay between the germline ends. This CDR3 spans 14 amino acids. CDR1 MNHEY and CDR2 SVGAGI come from the germline V gene. The CDR3 region is CASSYRAEHTEAFF. The CDR3 coding sequence is TGTGCCAGCAGTTACCGTGCGGAACACACTGAAGCTTTCTTT.

The chain joins TRBV13 to TRBJ2-5, with 14 bases identical to TRBD2. Unmatched junction bases numbered 3, after V lost 4 bases and J lost 2 bases. The CDR3 runs 16 residues. Germline lookup yields CDR1 PRHDT and CDR2 FYEKMQ (reference sequence). The CDR3 spells CASSWGLAGVQETQYF. The CDR3 region has the DNA TGTGCCAGCAGCTGGGGACTAGCGGGAGTACAAGAGACCCAGTACTTC.

The J gene is TRBJ2-2, the V gene TRBV4-1; 9 bases are a match to TRBD2. CDR1 MGHRA and CDR2 YSYEKL come from the germline V gene. Trimming at V came to 3 bases and at J to 3 bases, leaving 11 bases not matched to a gene. This CDR3 spans 18 amino acids. CDR3 DNA: TGCGCCAGCAGCCACCCGGGCGGGAGGGCCGATCACACCGGGGAGCTGTTTTTT. It yields the protein CASSHPGGRADHTGELFF.

The rearrangement uses TRBV18 and TRBJ2-7; 7 bases agree with TRBD1. Per germline, CDR1 KGHSH and CDR2 LQKENI. The CDR3 is 15 amino acids. J was trimmed by 4 bases and V by 4 bases; bases with no gene match: 10. The CDR3 loop reads CASSLEDRPVYEQYF. In nucleotides, the CDR3 is TGTGCCAGCTCACTCGAGGACAGGCCCGTTTACGAGCAGTACTTC.

The V gene is TRBV7-2, the J gene TRBJ2-3; no clear D gene. Per germline, CDR1 SGHTA and CDR2 FQGNSA. This CDR3 spans 14 amino acids. Trimming shortened V by 2 bases and J by 1 base, and 7 bases separated the two germline ends. CDR3 in DNA: TGTGCCAGCAGCTTATCGGTTGGCACAGATACGCAGTATTTT. This translates into CASSLSVGTDTQYF.

The chain links TRBV14 to TRBJ1-4; 7 positions agree with TRBD1. V was clipped by 2 bases and J by 4 bases; unmatched bases: 4. The CDR3 extends over 15 amino acids. Germline CDR1 is SGHDN and CDR2 is FVKESK. CDR3 protein: CASSQRQGRNEKLFF. As DNA, the CDR3 is TGTGCCAGCAGCCAAAGACAGGGACGTAATGAAAAACTGTTTTTT.

Remarks on this clone: At the DNA level, this CDR3 is encoded by other sequences in the same sample as well. The rearrangement joins TRBV28 to TRBJ2-5; a weak D match, TRBD1 (5 bases). V gave up 1 base and J gave up 4 bases, with 10 bases separating them. Germline assignment: CDR1 MDHEN and CDR2 SYDVKM. The CDR3 consists of 14 residues. CDR3 sequence (DNA): TGTGCCAGCAGTTTATCCCAGGGTCGAGAGACCCAGTACTTC. It is translated as CASSLSQGRETQYF.

The chain links TRBV5-1 to TRBJ2-6; TRBD1 aligns across 7 bases. The CDR3 has 18 residues. The germline gives CDR1 SGHRS, CDR2 YFSETQ. Trimming cost V 7 bases and J 0 bases; bases outside gene matches: 13. The CDR3 bases are TGCGCCAGCGCGGAATTTGGGACAGACTTCTCTGGGGCCAACGTCCTGACTTTC. It specifies CASAEFGTDFSGANVLTF.

The chain has TRBV18 and TRBJ1-6; D might be TRBD1 (5 bases). This CDR3 comprises 15 residues. Trimming pared 6 bases from V and 7 bases from J, leaving 16 bases between. Per germline, CDR1 KGHSH and CDR2 LQKENI. The CDR3 DNA follows: TGTGCCAGCTCTCAGGACGGGGGGAAGAATTCACCCCTCCACTTT. Amino acids: CASSQDGGKNSPLHF. Based on the CDR3 plus reference TRBV18 and TRBJ1-6, the full variable domain is NAGVMQNPRHLVRRRGQEARLRCSPMKGHSHVYWYRQLPEEGLKFMVYLQKENIIDESGMPKERFSAEFPKEGPSILRIQQVVRGDSAAYFCASSQDGGKNSPLHFGNGTRLTVT.

The chain recombines TRBV7-6 with TRBJ1-1, with unresolved D. Germline CDR1 is SGHVS and CDR2 is FNYEAQ. The V end was cut by 0 bases, the J end by 3 bases, with 5 bases between. The CDR3 contains 13 residues. The CDR3 spells CASSLAGDTEAFF. The CDR3 DNA is TGTGCCAGCAGCTTAGCAGGAGACACTGAAGCTTTCTTT.

The CDR3 DNA follows: TGTGCCAGCAGCTGGGGGGGGCGGTACAATGAGCAGTTCTTC. The encoded protein is CASSWGGRYNEQFF. The chain employs TRBV6-5 and TRBJ2-1; D perhaps matches TRBD2 (7 bases). Germline V gene sequence: CDR1 MNHEY, CDR2 SVGAGI. The CDR3 is 14 amino acids. V lost 6 bases to trimming and J lost 4 bases, with 13 bases between them.

This chain links TRBV12-5 with TRBJ2-1; 8 nucleotides match TRBD2. V lost 7 bases, J lost 4 bases, and 9 bases stayed unmatched. The CDR3 is 15 residues long. Germline V gene sequence: CDR1 LGHNT, CDR2 FRNRAP. CDR3 in DNA: TGTGCTAGTGCCACTCCGGGGGGGGGTTACAATGAGCAGTTCTTC. Its translation: CASATPGGGYNEQFF.

This rearrangement joins TRBV28 to TRBJ2-3, with TRBD2 matching over 14 bases. Germline V gene lookup returns CDR1 MDHEN and CDR2 SYDVKM. This CDR3 has 17 residues. V lost 4 bases, J lost 5 bases, and 8 bases stayed unmatched. The CDR3: CASSSTTSGRAGDTQYF. CDR3 bases: TGTGCCAGCAGTTCCACGACTAGCGGGAGGGCAGGAGATACGCAGTATTTT. Filled out from reference TRBV28 and TRBJ2-3, the complete variable domain reads DVKVTQSSRYLVKRTGEKVFLECVQDMDHENMFWYRQDPGLGLRLIYFSYDVKMKEKGDIPEGYSVSREKKERFSLILESASTNQTSMYLCASSSTTSGRAGDTQYFGPGTRLTVL.

This sequence joins TRBV7-9 and TRBJ2-3; 7 nucleotides align to TRBD2. The V segment lost 5 bases and the J segment 9 bases; nucleotides outside the gene matches: 11. The CDR3 contains 14 residues. CDR1 is SEHNR and CDR2 is FQNEAQ in the germline V gene (reference sequence). CDR3 in DNA: TGTGCCAGCAGCCCTGGGGCGGGAGATTCGACGCAGTATTTT. It translates to CASSPGAGDSTQYF. Complete variable domain (other parts from reference TRBV7-9 and TRBJ2-3): DTGVSQNPRHKITKRGQNVTFRCDPISEHNRLYWYRQTLGQGPEFLTYFQNEAQLEKSRLLSDRFSAERPKGSFSTLEIQRTEQGDSAMYLCASSPGAGDSTQYFGPGTRLTVL.

CDR3 sequence (DNA): TGTGCCAGCAGCTCCGCAACTTCGGGACTAGCCATTAATGAGCAGTTCTTC. Protein sequence: CASSSATSGLAINEQFF. This chain uses TRBV5-6 with TRBJ2-1; TRBD2 agrees at 9 bases. The CDR3 totals 17 residues. V was pared by 3 bases and J by 7 bases, with 14 bases of the junction left unmatched. CDR1 is SGHDT, CDR2 YYEEEE, per germline. The whole variable domain, remainder taken from reference TRBV5-6 and TRBJ2-1, is DAGVTQSPTHLIKTRGQQVTLRCSPKSGHDTVSWYQQALGQGPQFIFQYYEEEERQRGNFPDRFSGHQFPNYSSELNVNALLLGDSALYLCASSSATSGLAINEQFFGPGTRLTVL.

CDR3 residues: CASSLGRDREPRYEQYF. The CDR3 bases are TGTGCCAGCAGCTTAGGGAGGGACAGGGAACCTCGATACGAGCAGTACTTC. The chain uses TRBV7-9 and TRBJ2-7; 9 nucleotides line up with TRBD1. The CDR3 consists of 17 residues. J lost 4 bases, V lost 1 base, and 11 bases had no gene match. Germline loops: CDR1 SEHNR, CDR2 FQNEAQ (reference sequence).

This chain links TRBV12-2 with TRBJ2-1; TRBD2, the table's D call, lacks a check against the DNA. TRBV12-2 is listed as a pseudogene. This CDR3 has 19 residues. CDR3 nucleotides: TGTGCAAGTCGCTTTTGCCACCACATCGGGACTAGCAGAGACAATGAGCAGTTCTTC. Translating it yields CASRFCHHIGTSRDNEQFF.

The gene calls are TRBV28 and TRBJ1-5; 8 bases match TRBD1. V lost 6 bases and J lost 1; bases outside the gene matches: 8. The CDR3 has 16 residues. Germline CDR1 MDHEN, CDR2 SYDVKM. CDR3 coding DNA: TGTGCCAGCAGCCCCCGGACAGGGCTCAGCAATCAGCCCCAGCATTTT. Translating gives CASSPRTGLSNQPQHF.

This sequence joins TRBV6-1 and TRBJ1-2; TRBD1 might be the D (5 bases). V lost 7 bases to trimming and J lost 8 bases, with 17 bases between them. CDR1 and CDR2 (germline): MNHNS, SASEGT. This CDR3 contains 13 residues. The CDR3 coding sequence is TGTGCCAGCAAAGGCGGGACCCCGGCGGGCTACACCTTC. Amino acid sequence: CASKGGTPAGYTF.

This chain links TRBV30 with TRBJ2-7, with D hard to call. CDR1 and CDR2 from the germline V gene are GTSNPN and SVGIG (reference sequence). Deletions cut 6 bases from V and 1 base from J, with 13 bases between. The CDR3 is made up of 13 amino acids. The CDR3 nucleotides read TGTGCCTGTCGAACGATCGGTTCCTACGAGCAGTACTTC. It codes for CACRTIGSYEQYF.

V is TRBV19 and J is TRBJ2-7; 9 positions agree with TRBD2. CDR1 is LNHDA, CDR2 SQIVND, per germline (reference sequence). The length of the CDR3 is 15 residues. V lost 5 bases and J lost 3; bases outside the gene matches: 8. The CDR3 spells CASSSAVAGDYEQYF. CDR3 bases: TGTGCCAGTAGTTCCGCGGTAGCGGGAGACTACGAGCAGTACTTC.

J is TRBJ1-5 and V is TRBV7-9; TRBD1 agrees at 11 bases. Per the germline V gene, CDR1 is SEHNR and CDR2 is FQNEAQ (reference sequence). Trimming removed 3 bases from V and 0 bases from J; junction bases left unmatched: 7. CDR3 length: 18 residues. The CDR3 bases are TGTGCCAGCAGCTTGCTGGGACAGGGGGGTTATAGCAATCAGCCCCAGCATTTT. It translates to CASSLLGQGGYSNQPQHF.

This chain links TRBV28 with TRBJ2-7, with D maybe TRBD1 (7 bases). In germline, CDR1 is MDHEN, CDR2 SYDVKM. Trimming left V 8 bases short and J 1 base short, with 12 bases between. CDR3 length: 13 amino acids. As DNA, the CDR3 is TGTGCCAGCCTGCAGGGGGGATCCTACGAGCAGTACTTC. It encodes CASLQGGSYEQYF.

This chain links TRBV6-1 with TRBJ2-5, with 9 nucleotides matching TRBD1. CDR1 and CDR2 (germline): MNHNS, SASEGT. The J segment lost 3 bases and the V segment lost 6 bases, leaving 5 bases of the junction unmatched. CDR3 length: 14 residues. The CDR3 protein is CASSRTGEEETQYF. The DNA of the CDR3 is TGTGCCAGCAGCAGGACAGGGGAAGAAGAGACCCAGTACTTC.

J is TRBJ2-7 and V is TRBV27; 7 positions agree with TRBD2. Losses at the gene ends were 5 bases for V and 0 bases for J; bases not matched to a gene: 7. In germline, CDR1 is MNHEY, CDR2 SMNVEV (reference sequence). The CDR3 covers 15 residues. The DNA for the CDR3 is TGTGCCAGCAGTATCGAGCGGGGACGCTCCTACGAGCAGTACTTC. It encodes CASSIERGRSYEQYF.

The V and J genes are TRBV7-2 and TRBJ2-2; the match to TRBD2 covers 8 bases. Germline V CDR1 and CDR2: SGHTA, FQGNSA. Trimming took 6 bases from V and 8 from J; bases not matched to a gene: 14. This CDR3 comprises 16 residues. The CDR3 spells CASSPGSGRTEGELFF. Here the CDR3 DNA reads TGTGCCAGCAGTCCCGGGAGCGGGAGAACTGAGGGGGAGCTGTTTTTT.

This rearrangement joins TRBV7-2 to TRBJ2-7; no reliable D call. CDR3 length equals 12 residues. Germline CDR1 SGHTA, CDR2 FQGNSA. V was pared by 2 bases and J by 3 bases, with 5 bases between. DNA of the CDR3: TGTGCCAGCAGCTTATACAGCTACGAGCAGTACTTC. Its protein product is CASSLYSYEQYF.

The chain carries TRBV30 and TRBJ1-6; 9 positions match TRBD1. The CDR3 extends over 18 amino acids. CDR1 and CDR2 (germline): GTSNPN, SVGIG (reference sequence). Unmatched junction bases numbered 13, after V lost 1 base and J lost 6 bases. The DNA for the CDR3 is TGTGCCTGGAGTGCGCCATCTCAGACAGGGGGAGGTAATTCACCCCTCCACTTT. This codes for CAWSAPSQTGGGNSPLHF.

The J gene is TRBJ2-1, the V gene TRBV4-2, with 7 bases lining up with TRBD1. J lost 7 bases, V lost 4 bases, and 4 bases had no gene match. This CDR3 comprises 13 residues. Germline lookup yields CDR1 LGHNA and CDR2 YNFKEQ. The CDR3 protein is CASSRTGENEQFF. The CDR3, as DNA: TGTGCCAGCAGCCGAACAGGGGAGAATGAGCAGTTCTTC.

V is TRBV6-1 and J is TRBJ2-5, with TRBD1 matching 7 bases. The J call may be incorrect, as the DNA end agrees better with TRBJ2-7. The CDR3 is 16 amino acids. The V gene's germline CDR1 is MNHNS and CDR2 SASEGT. CDR3 residues: CASSELTGSTSYEQYF. In DNA form, the CDR3 reads TGTGCCAGCAGTGAGTTGACAGGGTCCACCTCCTACGAGCAGTACTTC.

The rearrangement links TRBV7-3 to TRBJ2-2; 8 bases map to TRBD2. CDR1 is SGHTA, CDR2 FQGTGA, per germline. After removal of 1 base from V and 5 bases from J, the junction contained 6 bases not matched to a gene. The CDR3 is 16 residues long. The CDR3 region is CASSLNGGRRTGELFF. The DNA of the CDR3 is TGTGCCAGCAGCTTAAACGGCGGGAGGCGAACCGGGGAGCTGTTTTTT.

The chain combines TRBV29-1 with TRBJ2-7, with 7 bases that match TRBD1. There are 15 residues in the CDR3. Germline V gives CDR1 SQVTM, CDR2 ANQGSEA. Trimming removed 0 bases from V and 0 bases from J; junction bases left unmatched: 5. CDR3 bases: TGCAGCGTTGAAGAAACGACAGGGAGCTCCTACGAGCAGTACTTC. Translation gives CSVEETTGSSYEQYF.